The T cell receptor (beta chain) under discussion was sequenced for a study of cytomegalovirus exposure and HLA in healthy donors (dated by TCRdb to the late 2010s). At the level of the whole study: According to an earlier analysis of 550 to 750 of the donors, some 180 million T cells yielded 100 million or so unique TCR beta sequences and approximately 300 Gb of sequence data. The study was designed to test whether signatures of past pathogen exposure could be identified by cataloging public T cell receptors. A separate validation cohort of about 110 different subjects was used in addition to the approximately 670-subject first cohort. Roughly five DR-DQ haplotypes were treated as single units for association and clustering because of strong linkage in the cohort. HLA typing covered class I and class II loci at four-digit resolution. The study combined high-throughput TCR immunosequencing, statistical association of individual TCRs with disease status, and machine learning to predict cytomegalovirus infection status. A later analysis re-analyzed previously published TCR beta repertoires from 550 to 700 donors and added high-resolution HLA genotyping to study TCR occurrence patterns. Donor age, sex, ethnicity and CMV serostatus were collected together with the repertoire data. A later genetic analysis used genome-wide SNP genotypes for about three fifths of the 666 donors, treating that subset as a discovery cohort. Using immunosequencing, the study profiled T cell repertoires from roughly 650 subjects and related those repertoires to cytomegalovirus serostatus. The number of typed donors differed by locus: about 629-630 for A, B, C, DRB1 and DQB1; 500 to 550 for DQA1; 600 to 610 for DPA1; and roughly 450 for DPB1. An earlier analysis of 500 to 750 of the donors applied high-throughput TCR beta sequencing to assess whether each TCR beta V gene segment acted as functional or pseudogenic. Across about 370 genotyped donors of the cohort, an average of about 240,000 unique TCR beta nucleotide sequences per donor were sequenced, and about a sixth of those sequences were non-productive. An early release that covered approximately 600 HLA-typed donors contained about 290 gigabases of sequencing data and tens of millions of unique TCR sequences. The genetic ancestry cluster associated with self-reported Caucasian donors included about four fifths of the roughly 400 genotyped donors. All discovery cohort repertoires had been generated using a single sequencing platform. Rather than using new phenotypic data, the later analysis identified candidate immune exposures from TCR beta sequences and from how often those sequences occurred across donors.

Remarks on this clone: The antigen this receptor binds is unknown. Base qualities are missing; no much larger clone stands one base away.

Including cysteine and phenylalanine, the CDR3 has 16 amino acids. The kept DNA is CDR3 alone, 48 bases in frame from the first base. Unmatched junction bases come to 3, with V trimmed by 4 bases and J by 0 bases. The germline V gene encodes CDR1 MRHNA and CDR2 SNTAGT. Findings and caveats that apply to the study as a whole: Sequencing depth was assumed to be roughly uniform across donors in the presence/absence analyses, though that assumption may not hold. Linkage disequilibrium might explain the correlated functional status among segregating V segments, but an unknown experimental factor could not be ruled out. A group of highly shared sequence variants was considered likely to be a technical artifact of the sequencing pipeline. Across donors, most TCR sequences were observed very rarely, whereas some public TCRs were present in many individuals. A few of the identified cytomegalovirus-associated TCR beta chains were confirmed in vitro to be specific for cytomegalovirus antigens. The earlier analysis of around 600 of the donors excluded approximately 17 rarely observed V segments, including chromosome 9 orphons, because counts were too low. A later genetic analysis associated a missense DCLRE1C variant with V-gene and J-gene trimming of TCR beta chains, and an independent cohort replicated the association. Most CMV-associated TCR beta chains appeared to be HLA-restricted in a later analysis, and the HLA associations seemed to be driven largely by CMV exposure. Compared with equally common non-associated chains, HLA-associated TCR beta chains in a later analysis were more clonally expanded and had lower generation probabilities. A further reported finding was that TCR beta sequences accurately predicted the HLA-A and HLA-B alleles for most subjects in the first cohort. HLA typing was unavailable for some donors at each locus, so association tests used only the typed subset. The only immune exposure information available for the cohort was CMV serostatus. Broadly in line with IMGT annotations, most TCR beta V segments showed up in productive rearrangements about 87% or about 30% of the time in an earlier analysis of 450 to 750 of the donors. Some IMGT-functional V segments, including TRBV6-2 and TRBV6-3, could not be distinguished by the 87-base-pair reads and were therefore excluded. A later analysis found that TCR association rates varied across HLA loci, with DRB1 alleles showing the most associated TCRs and HLA-C alleles the fewest. In a later genetic analysis, fewer N-insertions in productive TCRs were reported among donors in an Asian-associated ancestry cluster than the approximately 670-donor mean. Several of the top co-occurrence clusters appeared to be linked to parvovirus B19, influenza, CMV and Epstein-Barr virus, according to a later analysis. When HLA alleles, especially DR and DQ, strongly co-occurred, TCR associations were difficult to assign to individual alleles. Specific HLA alleles were associated with 16,951 TCR beta sequences at a false discovery rate of 0.05 in a later analysis. The study listed approximately 150 TCR beta chains as associated with cytomegalovirus. In both the original and validation cohorts, the classifier was reported to diagnose cytomegalovirus status with high specificity and sensitivity. The authors suggested that the approach could potentially be extended to other disease states and immunological phenotypes. The cohort was sequenced for TCR beta chains only, and without alpha or paired-chain data the features that could be detected were limited.

The cohort consisted of 600 to 750 healthy bone marrow donors. At the time of sampling, every cohort member was nominally healthy, though immune exposures that went unrecorded were likely present. The donor tested CMV seronegative, placing the donor among the 350 to 400 seronegative members of the cohort. A peripheral blood sample was collected from each donor, and TCR beta sequencing was performed on peripheral blood mononuclear cells. The Qiagen DNeasy Blood Extraction Kit was used to extract genomic DNA from the blood cell samples. The library was built by means of the immunoSEQ multiplex PCR assay. For the multiplex PCR, a mixture combining 60 forward primers for TCR Vbeta segments and 13 reverse primers for TCR Jbeta segments was used. The CDR3 region of rearranged TCR beta genes was amplified from genomic DNA by a multiplex PCR assay. The amplified TCR beta libraries were sequenced on the Illumina HiSeq System as 87-base-pair reads. Under the source paper's analysis protocol: A later analysis tallied around 82 million unique TCR beta chains across the 640 or so repertoires, and about 12 million of those chains were shared by two or more donors. Raw reads were error-corrected and collapsed into unique sequences by a nearest-neighbor algorithm in which closely related sequences were merged to remove PCR and sequencing errors. Alignment of CDR3 sequences to IMGT reference sequences was used to assign V, D and J gene segments. For a sequence to be retained, a match of at least six nucleotides to both a V gene segment and a J gene segment was required. A rearrangement counted as productive if the CDR3 had no stop codons and remained in frame with V and J, and every other rearrangement counted as non-productive. CDR3 was defined according to IMGT convention as the region running from the second conserved V-encoded cysteine to the conserved J-encoded phenylalanine. In an earlier analysis of 550 to 650 of the donors, sequences lacking an unambiguous match to a single V gene segment were excluded. In an earlier analysis of 450 to 750 of the donors, a V segment was called functional when productive rearrangements were above 56.7%, and segregating when the standard deviation between donors exceeded 5%. A statistical classification framework was built for diagnosing cytomegalovirus status from the catalog of TCR beta chain sequences. V and J gene assignment, in a later analysis, came from comparing TCR nucleotide sequences with IMGT/GENE-DB human TR gene sequences. A later analysis assigned CDR3 sequences and most-parsimonious VDJ recombination scenarios with the TCRdist pipeline. In a later analysis, every TCR beta chain was defined by the combination of its CDR3 amino acid sequence and its V-gene family, and reads without a unique V-gene family were dropped. In a later analysis, some 600 highly shared, low-generation-probability nucleotide sequences were removed to address suspected cross-contamination and a sequencing artifact. A later analysis calculated a clonal expansion index for each public chain from normalized within-repertoire ranks of inferred template counts. In a later analysis, generation probabilities were computed using a VDJ recombination model fitted to out-of-frame rearrangements, and the results were checked against IGoR. In a later analysis, hypergeometric tests were used to score TCR-TCR, TCR-HLA and TCR-CMV co-occurrence, with a repertoire-size bias correction applied to TCR pairs. In a later analysis, false discovery rates were estimated by permuting HLA or CMV assignments 20 times. In a later analysis, co-occurring TCRs were grouped using DBSCAN, and TCRdist sequence similarity was added for clustering within HLA-allele-positive subsets. Repertoires with fewer than 30,000 or more than 120,000 public chains, plus five repertoires with anomalous nucleotide sharing, were excluded from co-occurrence clustering. The immuneACCESS repertoire file appears here via TCRdb, limited to in-frame rearrangements. These files lack a portion of the clones; in checked studies, under half of the deficit traces to unresolved V genes, and the cause of the others is not known. That table gives V, J and clone size, and the DNA gave D and trimming. The sample records over 150,000 clones, around 77% of which are singletons. The ten top clones hold less than 3.5% of the sample.

The sample taken for sequencing was PBMCs. The chain was built from TRBV6-4 and TRBJ2-6, and TRBD2 aligns with 7 junction nucleotides. This sequence originates from a woman between 25 and 40 years old in good health and CMV-seronegative. The CDR3 region has the sequence CASSGEGSSGANVLTF. Here is the DNA: TGTGCCAGCAGTGGGGAGGGGAGCTCTGGGGCCAACGTCCTGACTTTC.